Listed below are T cell receptor beta chains from one sample, sequenced in a study of OX40 agonist ivuxolimab in advanced cancers. The data were produced by immunoSEQ multiplex PCR, yet TCRdb's version contains in-frame clones alone and is incomplete. The profile shows about 30,000 clones, 75% to 95% of them singletons. Sample: CD4+ or CD8+ T cells sorted from blood, taken in a trial of the OX40 agonist ivuxolimab. The receptors were sampled from an adult with an advanced solid tumor such as melanoma, head and neck, liver or kidney cancer. The CDR3 runs from the conserved cysteine through the conserved F or W. The D gene is left open where the match is weak. The size entry is marked missing in some rows and otherwise reads once, few, many or a size class.

v_call	d_call	j_call	clone_size	cdr3_nt	cdr3_aa
TRBV6-5	TRBD2	TRBJ2-1	.	TGTGCCAGCAGAGCGGGGGCCAGTGAGCAGTTCTTC	CASRAGASEQFF
TRBV18	TRBD2	TRBJ2-1	.	TGTGCCAGCTCACCTGCTGGACTAGCGGGAGTCAATGAGCAGTTCTTC	CASSPAGLAGVNEQFF
TRBV19	.	TRBJ1-2	.	TGTGCCAGTGCAAAAGCACCCTTTGGCTACACCTTC	CASAKAPFGYTF
TRBV11-2	.	TRBJ2-7	.	TGTGCCAGCAGCTTAGCCCCAATCTACGAGCAGTACTTC	CASSLAPIYEQYF
TRBV5-8	TRBD1	TRBJ1-1	.	TGTGCCAGCAGCTTCCAGGGGGCCGTCGTAGCTTTCTTT	CASSFQGAVVAFF
TRBV11-3	.	TRBJ2-7	.	TGTGCCAGCAGCCCTGCTTACGGCCCTGACTCCTACGAGCAGTACTTC	CASSPAYGPDSYEQYF
TRBV19	.	TRBJ2-1	.	TGTGCCAGTACTGGAGGAACCGGTAATGAGCAGTTCTTC	CASTGGTGNEQFF
TRBV27	TRBD2	TRBJ2-1	.	TGTGCCAGCAGTCTAGCGGGAGGCGCCTACAATGAGCAGTTCTTC	CASSLAGGAYNEQFF
TRBV6-5	.	TRBJ1-6	.	TGTGCCAGCAGTTACGGGGGCAGTTCACCCCTCCACTTT	CASSYGGSSPLHF
TRBV6-1	TRBD1	TRBJ1-1	once	TGTGCCAGCAGTGAACTAGGACAGGTAAACACTGAAGCTTTCTTT	CASSELGQVNTEAFF
TRBV7-9	TRBD1	TRBJ2-7	.	TGTGCCAGCAGCGCAGGGGGCACCGAGCAGTACTTC	CASSAGGTEQYF
TRBV7-2	.	TRBJ1-5	once	TGTGCCAGCAGCAACCGGGACAGCAATCAGCCCCAGCATTTT	CASSNRDSNQPQHF
TRBV4-1	TRBD1	TRBJ1-1	.	TGCGCCAGCAGCCAAGGACAGGGGGTTGGGGGAAACACTGAAGCTTTCTTT	CASSQGQGVGGNTEAFF
TRBV7-2	TRBD2	TRBJ2-5	.	TGTGCCAGCAGCTTAGTGGCGGGAGGGCCAGAGGAGACCCAGTACTTC	CASSLVAGGPEETQYF
TRBV5-8	.	TRBJ1-1	few	TGTGCCAGCAGCTGGGAACTGGTTGGCACTGAAGCTTTCTTT	CASSWELVGTEAFF
TRBV15	.	TRBJ2-7	.	TGTGCCACCAGCAGGGCAAGGGGGGCTAGCTACGAGCAGTACTTC	CATSRARGASYEQYF
TRBV2	TRBD1	TRBJ2-3	once	TGTGCCAAGACAGGGATGGGGCAAGCAGATACGCAGTATTTT	CAKTGMGQADTQYF
TRBV19	TRBD1	TRBJ2-7	.	TGTGCCAGTAGCCCCTGGACAGGGGCGATCTACGAGCAGTACTTC	CASSPWTGAIYEQYF
TRBV19	.	TRBJ1-3	.	TGTGCCAGCTGGGGTGTTGGCTCTGGAAACACCATATATTTT	CASWGVGSGNTIYF
TRBV6-5	.	TRBJ1-1	.	TGTGCCAGCAGTTACGGCCATATGAACACTGAAGCTTTCTTT	CASSYGHMNTEAFF
TRBV2	TRBD2	TRBJ2-1	.	TGTGCCAGCAGGGGACTAGCGGGCCTCAATGAGCAGTTCTTC	CASRGLAGLNEQFF
TRBV5-5	TRBD1	TRBJ2-7	.	TGTGCCAGCAGTACCGGGACAGCAAACTCCTACGAGCAGTACTTC	CASSTGTANSYEQYF
TRBV7-9	.	TRBJ1-1	.	TGTGCCAGCAGCCTGAACACTGAAGCTTTCTTT	CASSLNTEAFF
TRBV27	TRBD2	TRBJ2-1	few	TGTGCCAGCAGTCCGACTAGCGGGAGGTACAATGAGCAGTTCTTC	CASSPTSGRYNEQFF
TRBV19	TRBD1	TRBJ2-3	once	TGTGCCAGTAGTAGACGGGACAGGCAGAGCAACACAGATACGCAGTATTTT	CASSRRDRQSNTDTQYF
TRBV2	TRBD2	TRBJ2-7	.	TGTGCCGTGAGGGGCGGGAGGGCACACGAGCAGTACTTC	CAVRGGRAHEQYF
TRBV27	.	TRBJ2-7	.	TGTGCCAGCAGTTTAGGGGCTAGCCGAGCCTACGAGCAGTACTTC	CASSLGASRAYEQYF
TRBV6-5	.	TRBJ2-2	.	TGTGCCAGCAGTTACTTGACACCTTTGAACACCGGGGAGCTGTTTTTT	CASSYLTPLNTGELFF
TRBV5-1	TRBD2	TRBJ2-7	.	TGCGCCATCTATCGACTAGCGGGAAAGTTCGGGTACGAGCAGTACTTC	CAIYRLAGKFGYEQYF
TRBV19	.	TRBJ2-7	.	TGTGCCAGTAGCGGACAGTACGAGCAGTACTTC	CASSGQYEQYF
TRBV12-5	.	TRBJ2-7	.	TGTGCTAGTGGTTTGGCTACGATTACTAGCTCCTCCTACGAGCAGTACTTC	CASGLATITSSSYEQYF
TRBV13	.	TRBJ2-7	.	TGTGCCAGCAGCTCATCTCAGGGCCATCTTACCTACGAGCAGTACTTC	CASSSSQGHLTYEQYF
TRBV11-2	TRBD1	TRBJ2-2	.	TGTGCCAGCAGCTTACCGGGACAGGGGCATGGAGGGGAGCTGTTTTTT	CASSLPGQGHGGELFF
TRBV21-1	.	TRBJ2-4	.	TGTGCCAGCAGCAACCCCGGGCTAGCCAAAAACATTCAGTACTTC	CASSNPGLAKNIQYF
TRBV7-6	.	TRBJ2-1	.	TGTGCCAGCAGCTTACGGCAGGGCTACAATGAGCAGTTCTTC	CASSLRQGYNEQFF
TRBV19	.	TRBJ1-6	.	TGTGCCAGTAGTATATTTGGCCCGAGCTCCTATAATTCACCCCTCCACTTT	CASSIFGPSSYNSPLHF
TRBV19	.	TRBJ1-3	.	TGTGCCAGTAGTATTGGAGGTTATGGAAACACCATATATTTT	CASSIGGYGNTIYF
TRBV27	.	TRBJ2-1	.	TGTGCCAGCAGTTTACACAATGAGCAGTTCTTC	CASSLHNEQFF
TRBV9	.	TRBJ2-1	.	TGTGCCAGCAGCGTAGCCGGGGACGGGTGGAATGAGCAGTTCTTC	CASSVAGDGWNEQFF
TRBV7-5	.	TRBJ2-3	.	TGTGTCAGAAGCTTAGTGAGCGGCGGGAGTTACACAGATACGCAGTATTTT	CVRSLVSGGSYTDTQYF
TRBV10-3	TRBD2	TRBJ2-1	.	TGTGCCATCAGTCCCTCGGGACTAGCGGGAGTAAACTCCTACAATGAGCAGTTCTTC	CAISPSGLAGVNSYNEQFF
TRBV9	TRBD2	TRBJ2-1	.	TGTGCCAGCAGCTCTCCCACGGACCCCCTAGCGGGAAACTACAATGAGCAGTTCTTC	CASSSPTDPLAGNYNEQFF
TRBV4-1	TRBD1	TRBJ1-5	.	TGCGCCAGCAGCCAAGAACAGGGGATCAATCAGCCCCAGCATTTT	CASSQEQGINQPQHF
TRBV29-1	TRBD2	TRBJ2-2	few	TGCAGCGTCGCGCGGGGAACTAGCGGGAGGAATGTCGGCGGGGAGCTGTTTTTT	CSVARGTSGRNVGGELFF
TRBV6-4	.	TRBJ2-3	.	TGTGCCAGCAGTGACTCCGGCATAAACACAGATACGCAGTATTTT	CASSDSGINTDTQYF
TRBV30	.	TRBJ1-1	few	TGTGCCTGGAGTGACCCTCCCATGGGGGAAGCTTTCTTT	CAWSDPPMGEAFF
TRBV10-3	.	TRBJ1-2	.	TGTGCCATCAGTGAAGGCAATACCCTCTACTATGGCTACACCTTC	CAISEGNTLYYGYTF
TRBV6-6	.	TRBJ1-2	.	TGTGCCACCATCTTACACCCGGCGGCCTATGGCTACACCTTC	CATILHPAAYGYTF
TRBV6-5	TRBD2	TRBJ2-1	.	TGTGCCAGCAGTTACTCGGGACTAGCCGGTGAGCAGTTCTTC	CASSYSGLAGEQFF